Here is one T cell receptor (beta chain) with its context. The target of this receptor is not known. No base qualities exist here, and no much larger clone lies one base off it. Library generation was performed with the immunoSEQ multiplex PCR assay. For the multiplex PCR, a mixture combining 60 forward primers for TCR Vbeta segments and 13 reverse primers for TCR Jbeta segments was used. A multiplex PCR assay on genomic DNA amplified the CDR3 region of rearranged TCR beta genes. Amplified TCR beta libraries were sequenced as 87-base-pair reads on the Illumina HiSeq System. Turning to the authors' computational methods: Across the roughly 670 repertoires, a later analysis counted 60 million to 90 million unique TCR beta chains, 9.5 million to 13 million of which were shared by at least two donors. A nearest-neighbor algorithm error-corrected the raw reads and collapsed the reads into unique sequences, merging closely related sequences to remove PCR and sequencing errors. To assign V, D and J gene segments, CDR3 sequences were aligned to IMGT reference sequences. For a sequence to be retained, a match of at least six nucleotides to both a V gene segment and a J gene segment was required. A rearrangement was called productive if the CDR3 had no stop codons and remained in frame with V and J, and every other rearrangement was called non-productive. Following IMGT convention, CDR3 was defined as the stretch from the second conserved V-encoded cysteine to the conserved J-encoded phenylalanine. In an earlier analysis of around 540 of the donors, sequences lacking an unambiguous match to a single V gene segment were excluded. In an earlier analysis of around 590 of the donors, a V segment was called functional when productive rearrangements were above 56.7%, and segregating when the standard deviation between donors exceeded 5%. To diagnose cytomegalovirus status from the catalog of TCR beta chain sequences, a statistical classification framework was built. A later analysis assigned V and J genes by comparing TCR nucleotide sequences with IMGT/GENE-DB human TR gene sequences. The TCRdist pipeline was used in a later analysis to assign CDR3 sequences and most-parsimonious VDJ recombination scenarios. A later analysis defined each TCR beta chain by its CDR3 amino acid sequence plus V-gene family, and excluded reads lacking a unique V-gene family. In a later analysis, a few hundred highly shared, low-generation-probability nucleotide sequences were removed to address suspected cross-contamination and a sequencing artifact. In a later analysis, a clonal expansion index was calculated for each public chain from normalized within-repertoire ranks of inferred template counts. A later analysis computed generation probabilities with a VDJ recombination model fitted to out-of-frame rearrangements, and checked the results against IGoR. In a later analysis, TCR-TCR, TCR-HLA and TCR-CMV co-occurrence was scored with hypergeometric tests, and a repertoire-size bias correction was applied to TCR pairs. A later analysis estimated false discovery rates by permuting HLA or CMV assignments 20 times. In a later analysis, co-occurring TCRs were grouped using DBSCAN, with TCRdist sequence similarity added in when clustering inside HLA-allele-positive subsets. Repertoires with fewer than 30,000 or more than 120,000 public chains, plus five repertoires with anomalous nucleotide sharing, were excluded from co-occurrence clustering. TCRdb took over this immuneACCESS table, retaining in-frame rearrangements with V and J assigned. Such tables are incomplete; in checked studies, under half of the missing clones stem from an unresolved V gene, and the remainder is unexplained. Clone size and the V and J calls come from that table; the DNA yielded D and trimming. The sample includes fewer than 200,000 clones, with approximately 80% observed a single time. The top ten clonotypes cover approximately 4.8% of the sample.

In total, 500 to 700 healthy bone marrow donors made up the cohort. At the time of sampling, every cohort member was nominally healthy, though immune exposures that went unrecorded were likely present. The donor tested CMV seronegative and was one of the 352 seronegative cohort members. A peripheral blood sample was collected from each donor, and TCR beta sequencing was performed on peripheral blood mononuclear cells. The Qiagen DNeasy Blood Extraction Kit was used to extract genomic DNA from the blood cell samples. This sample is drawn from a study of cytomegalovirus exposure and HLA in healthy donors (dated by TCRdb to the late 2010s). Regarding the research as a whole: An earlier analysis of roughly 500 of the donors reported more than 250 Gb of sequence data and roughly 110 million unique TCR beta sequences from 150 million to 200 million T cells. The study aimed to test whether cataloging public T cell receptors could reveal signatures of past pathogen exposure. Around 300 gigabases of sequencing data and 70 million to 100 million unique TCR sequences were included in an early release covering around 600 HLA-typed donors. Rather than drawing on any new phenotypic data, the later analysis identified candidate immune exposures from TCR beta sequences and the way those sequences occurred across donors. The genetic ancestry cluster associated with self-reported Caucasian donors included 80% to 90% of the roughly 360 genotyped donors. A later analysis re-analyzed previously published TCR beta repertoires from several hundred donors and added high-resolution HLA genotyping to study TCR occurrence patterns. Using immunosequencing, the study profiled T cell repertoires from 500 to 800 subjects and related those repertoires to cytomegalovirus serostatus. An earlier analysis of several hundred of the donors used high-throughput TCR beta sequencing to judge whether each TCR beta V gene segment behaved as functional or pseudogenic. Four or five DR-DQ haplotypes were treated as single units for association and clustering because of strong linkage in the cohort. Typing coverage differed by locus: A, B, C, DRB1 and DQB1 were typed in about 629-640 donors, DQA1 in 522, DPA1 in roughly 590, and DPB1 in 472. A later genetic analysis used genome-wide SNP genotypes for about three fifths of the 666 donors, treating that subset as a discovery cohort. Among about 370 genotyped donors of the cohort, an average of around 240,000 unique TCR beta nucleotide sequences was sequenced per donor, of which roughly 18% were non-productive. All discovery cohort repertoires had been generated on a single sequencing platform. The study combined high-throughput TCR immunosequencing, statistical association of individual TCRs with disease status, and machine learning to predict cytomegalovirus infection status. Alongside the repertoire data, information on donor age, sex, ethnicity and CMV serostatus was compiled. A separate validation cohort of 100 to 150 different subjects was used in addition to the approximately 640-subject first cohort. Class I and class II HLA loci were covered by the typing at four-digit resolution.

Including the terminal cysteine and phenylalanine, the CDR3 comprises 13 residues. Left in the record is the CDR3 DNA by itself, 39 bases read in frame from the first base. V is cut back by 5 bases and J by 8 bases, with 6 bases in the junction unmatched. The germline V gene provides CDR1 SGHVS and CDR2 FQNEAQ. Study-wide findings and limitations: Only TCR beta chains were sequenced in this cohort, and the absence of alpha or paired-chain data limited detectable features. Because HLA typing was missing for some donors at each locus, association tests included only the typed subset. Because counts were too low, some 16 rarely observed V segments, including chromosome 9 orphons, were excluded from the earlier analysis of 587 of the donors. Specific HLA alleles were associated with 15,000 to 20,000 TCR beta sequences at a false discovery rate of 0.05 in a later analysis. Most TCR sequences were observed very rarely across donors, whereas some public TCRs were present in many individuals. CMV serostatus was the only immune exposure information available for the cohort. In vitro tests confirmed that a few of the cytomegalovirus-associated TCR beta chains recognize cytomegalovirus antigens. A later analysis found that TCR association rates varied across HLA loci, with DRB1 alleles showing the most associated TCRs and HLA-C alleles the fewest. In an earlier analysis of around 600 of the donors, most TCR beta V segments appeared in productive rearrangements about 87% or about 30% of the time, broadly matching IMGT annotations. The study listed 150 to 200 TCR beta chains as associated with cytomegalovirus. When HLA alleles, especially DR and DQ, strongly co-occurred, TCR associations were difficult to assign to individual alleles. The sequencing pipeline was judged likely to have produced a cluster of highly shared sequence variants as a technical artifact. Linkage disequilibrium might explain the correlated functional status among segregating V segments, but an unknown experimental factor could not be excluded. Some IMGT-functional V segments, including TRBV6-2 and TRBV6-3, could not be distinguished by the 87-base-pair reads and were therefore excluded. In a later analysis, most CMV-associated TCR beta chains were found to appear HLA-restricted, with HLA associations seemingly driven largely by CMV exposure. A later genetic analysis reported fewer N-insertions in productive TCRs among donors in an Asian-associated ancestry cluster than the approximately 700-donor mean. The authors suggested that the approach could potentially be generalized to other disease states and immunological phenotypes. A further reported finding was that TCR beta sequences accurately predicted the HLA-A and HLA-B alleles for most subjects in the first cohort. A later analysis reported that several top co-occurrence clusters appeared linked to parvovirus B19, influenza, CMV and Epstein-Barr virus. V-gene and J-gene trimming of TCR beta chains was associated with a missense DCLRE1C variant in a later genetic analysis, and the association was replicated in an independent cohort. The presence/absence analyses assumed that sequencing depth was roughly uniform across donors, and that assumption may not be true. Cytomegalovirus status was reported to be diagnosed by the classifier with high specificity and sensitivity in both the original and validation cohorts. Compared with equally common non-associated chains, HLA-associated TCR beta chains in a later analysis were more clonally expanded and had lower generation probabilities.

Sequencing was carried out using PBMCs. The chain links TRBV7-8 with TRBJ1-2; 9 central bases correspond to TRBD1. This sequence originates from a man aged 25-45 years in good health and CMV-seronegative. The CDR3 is CASSPLDRGGYTF. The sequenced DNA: TGTGCCAGCAGCCCCCTGGACAGGGGAGGCTACACCTTC.